The present TCR beta chain was sequenced within a study of blood T cell repertoires in COVID-19. About the study: Collection of acute and convalescent COVID-19 samples took place in the United States, Italy and Spain. In each case, the material was cDNA or gDNA derived from T cells, B-cell-depleted T cells, or PBMCs.

Germline CDR1 reads MGHRA; CDR2 reads YSYEKL. This CDR3 spans 13 amino acids. V dropped 4 bases and J dropped 4; count of bases not matched to a gene: 1. In the original analysis: Amplified reference gene primers provided the basis for estimating nucleated cell counts. Sequencing used immunoSEQ multiplex PCR; TCRdb keeps in-frame clones, though not all of them. V and J calls and clone size are those listed in that table; D and trimming were worked out from the DNA. Here the sample spans about 260,000 clones, approximately 88% being singletons. The sample taken for sequencing was peripheral blood. The TCR comes from a human donor in a cohort sampled during active COVID-19. The genes are TRBV4-1 and TRBJ1-1; 9 bases map to TRBD1. CDR3 sequence reads: CASSPQGATEAFF. The DNA of the CDR3 is TGCGCCAGCAGCCCACAGGGGGCCACTGAAGCTTTCTTT.